These 11 T cell receptor beta chains were sequenced from one sample in a study of shared clonotypes between healthy human individuals. CD45RO-negative cells were positively selected for CCR7, leaving out terminally differentiated effector memory CD45RA+ cells. Produced via immunoSEQ multiplex PCR; TCRdb's table is partial and in-frame only. The table lists about 1.9 million clones, just over 90% of them singletons. The material sequenced was naive CD8+ T cells from PBMCs. The receptor set was obtained from a man between 18 and 35 years old in good health. Some clones in this sample may be carry-over from other donors' samples.

This sequence joins TRBV5-1 and TRBJ2-7, with D possibly matching TRBD1 (6 bases). V was clipped by 3 bases and J by 4 bases, with 20 bases between them. The CDR3 totals 16 residues. Germline loops: CDR1 SGHRS, CDR2 YFSETQ. CDR3 bases: TGCGCCAGCAGCTCTTCCCTACAGGGCATACGTTACGAGCAGTACTTC. Its translation is CASSSSLQGIRYEQYF.

The gene calls are TRBV2 and TRBJ2-2, with no clear D. Germline V gene data show CDR1 as SNHLY and CDR2 as FYNNEI. V was pared by 10 bases and J by 5 bases, with 14 bases between. The CDR3 runs 13 residues. For the CDR3, the DNA is TGTGCCACCCTGGGGTCCTCAACCGGGGAGCTGTTTTTT. Its protein product is CATLGSSTGELFF.

The chain links TRBV5-6 to TRBJ2-1, with a possible D match to TRBD1 (5 bases). This CDR3 contains 15 residues. Trimming took 4 bases from V and 4 from J, leaving 15 bases between them. CDR1 and CDR2 from the germline V gene are SGHDT and YYEEEE. In nucleotides, the CDR3 is TGTGCCAGCAGCCACGCGCTGGGGCAGTACAATGAGCAGTTCTTC. The encoded protein is CASSHALGQYNEQFF.

The rearrangement joins TRBV7-9 to TRBJ2-7; 9 nucleotides agree with TRBD1. There are 15 residues in the CDR3. Per the germline V gene, CDR1 is SEHNR and CDR2 is FQNEAQ (reference sequence). With V trimmed by 5 bases and J by 6 bases, 11 bases remained unmatched. The CDR3 is CASSPRTGELSEQYF. In DNA, the CDR3 is TGTGCCAGCAGCCCACGGACAGGGGAGCTGAGCGAGCAGTACTTC.

The chain recombines TRBV4-3 with TRBJ2-1, with TRBD2 matching over 8 bases. V lost 0 bases to trimming and J lost 2 bases; unmatched junction nucleotides: 6. The CDR3 runs to 17 residues. From germline, CDR1 is LGHNA and CDR2 YSLEER. The CDR3 DNA sequence: TGCGCCAGCAGCCAAGATCCCAGCGGGAGCACCTACAATGAGCAGTTCTTC. The encoded protein is CASSQDPSGSTYNEQFF.

The chain links TRBV29-1 to TRBJ2-7; no clear D gene. Trimming pared 4 bases from V and 1 base from J, leaving 8 bases between. The germline CDR1 and CDR2 sequences are SQVTM and ANQGSEA. This CDR3 comprises 12 residues. CDR3 bases: TGCAGCGTTGTAAGCCTTTCCTACGAGCAGTACTTC. It yields the protein CSVVSLSYEQYF.

This clone came up once. The chain recombines TRBV6-5 with TRBJ2-1, with D perhaps TRBD1 (5 bases). Looked up from germline, CDR1 is MNHEY and CDR2 is SVGAGI. V lost 4 bases and J 0 bases, leaving 10 bases between the germline ends. The CDR3 runs 15 residues. The CDR3 DNA follows: TGTGCCAGCAGTTCCCCCAGGGCCTCCTACAATGAGCAGTTCTTC. Protein: CASSSPRASYNEQFF.

The V and J genes are TRBV6-5 and TRBJ2-2; D is unresolved. There are 14 residues in the CDR3. V was shortened by 6 bases and J by 4 bases, with 12 bases between the two germline ends. From germline, CDR1 is MNHEY and CDR2 SVGAGI. The CDR3 region has the DNA TGTGCCAGCAGGGGTCTAGGTGGCACCGGGGAGCTGTTTTTT. Protein sequence: CASRGLGGTGELFF.

The gene calls are TRBV4-2 and TRBJ2-2; possibly TRBD2 for D (5 bases). Between the trimmed V and J ends, which lost 5 bases and 2 bases, there was a span of 15 bases. The germline V gene has CDR1 LGHNA and CDR2 YNFKEQ. The CDR3 sequence is 16 residues long. This CDR3 reads CASSSERARNTGELFF. The CDR3, as DNA: TGTGCCAGCAGCTCGGAGAGGGCCCGAAACACCGGGGAGCTGTTTTTT.

The genes are TRBV4-1 and TRBJ2-7; no reliable D call. The CDR3 contains 15 residues. With 0 bases removed from V and 2 bases from J, the gap between germline ends came to 11 bases. Germline-derived CDR1 and CDR2 are MGHRA and YSYEKL. The CDR3 is CASSQDPEYPYEQYF. Here the CDR3 DNA reads TGCGCCAGCAGCCAAGATCCGGAGTACCCCTACGAGCAGTACTTC.

This chain links TRBV5-4 with TRBJ2-2; D gene uncertain. CDR3 size: 13 residues. Germline loops: CDR1 SGHNT, CDR2 YYREEE (reference sequence). Trimming shortened V by 2 bases and J by 6 bases, and 8 bases separated the two germline ends. The CDR3 coding sequence is TGTGCCAGCAGCTTCTCAGGAGCCGGGGAGCTGTTTTTT. Amino acids: CASSFSGAGELFF.